One and the same sample provided the 22 T cell receptor beta chains below, sequenced in a study of cytomegalovirus exposure and HLA in healthy donors. Here immunoSEQ multiplex PCR was the method, and the copy in TCRdb shows in-frame clones only, minus some. The data show about 120,000 clones, 88% seen once. Sequenced: PBMCs. These receptors all come from a young man in good health and CMV-seronegative.

The rearrangement links TRBV5-6 to TRBJ1-1; possible D gene TRBD1, 5 bases. Germline V gives CDR1 SGHDT, CDR2 YYEEEE. Between the trimmed V and J ends, which lost 1 base and 1 base, there was a span of 11 bases. This CDR3 is 15 amino acids long. The CDR3 nucleotides read TGTGCCAGCAGCTTGCTAGGACAACAGAACACTGAAGCTTTCTTT. Translated: CASSLLGQQNTEAFF.

The V and J genes are TRBV2 and TRBJ1-2; D unresolved. Per the germline V gene, CDR1 is SNHLY and CDR2 is FYNNEI. Trimming pared 3 bases from V and 3 bases from J, leaving 5 bases between. The CDR3 totals 12 residues. CDR3 nucleotide sequence: TGTGCCAGCAGTGAGGGCCACTATGGCTACACCTTC. Its translation is CASSEGHYGYTF. Together with reference TRBV2 and TRBJ1-2, the CDR3 gives the full variable domain: EPEVTQTPSHQVTQMGQEVILRCVPISNHLYFYWYRQILGQKVEFLVSFYNNEISEKSEIFDDQFSVERPDGSNFTLKIRSTKLEDSAMYFCASSEGHYGYTFGSGTRLTVV.

This chain uses TRBV5-1 with TRBJ2-7; 8 nucleotides match TRBD2. Germline lookup yields CDR1 SGHRS and CDR2 YFSETQ. The CDR3 consists of 15 residues. V shed 0 bases and J 2 bases; nucleotides not matched to a gene: 4. The CDR3 spells CASSLVTAGAYEQYF. Here the CDR3 DNA reads TGCGCCAGCAGCTTGGTAACAGCGGGGGCCTACGAGCAGTACTTC.

J is TRBJ2-5 and V is TRBV28, with 12 bases aligning to TRBD1. The trim removed 4 bases at V and 6 bases at J, leaving 9 bases unmatched. The germline V gene has CDR1 MDHEN and CDR2 SYDVKM. This CDR3 spans 16 amino acids. Here the CDR3 reads CASSSSGTGGVKTQYF. The CDR3 region has the DNA TGTGCCAGCAGTTCCTCCGGGACAGGGGGCGTCAAGACCCAGTACTTC.

This clone occurred once. This chain uses TRBV28 with TRBJ2-7; 8 nucleotides match TRBD1. In germline, CDR1 is MDHEN, CDR2 SYDVKM. The V and J ends lost 2 bases and 0 bases, in that order; junction bases with no gene match: 6. This CDR3 is built from 16 residues. The CDR3 sequence is CASSLIGTGFSYEQYF. The CDR3 bases are TGTGCCAGCAGTTTAATCGGGACAGGATTCTCCTACGAGCAGTACTTC.

CDR3 nucleotide sequence: TGTGCCAGCAGCGCAACATCCTACGAGCAGTACTTC. Protein: CASSATSYEQYF. V gene TRBV7-2 combines with J gene TRBJ2-7; D is ambiguous. Trimming removed 5 bases from V and 1 base from J, with 6 bases in between. The V gene's germline CDR1 is SGHTA and CDR2 FQGNSA. This CDR3 is 12 amino acids long.

This chain connects TRBV7-6 to TRBJ1-2, with 11 bases identical to TRBD1. V gave up 1 base and J gave up 4 bases; unmatched junction bases: 2. Per germline, CDR1 SGHVS and CDR2 FNYEAQ. The length of the CDR3 is 15 residues. The CDR3 loop reads CASSLGTGGFYGYTF. The CDR3 DNA sequence: TGTGCCAGCAGCTTAGGGACAGGGGGCTTCTATGGCTACACCTTC.

The genes are TRBV6-6 and TRBJ1-5; D may be TRBD1 (6 bases). This CDR3 has 16 amino acids. CDR1 and CDR2 (germline): MNHNY, SVGAGI (reference sequence). V shed 8 bases and J shed 6 bases, with 23 bases lying between them. CDR3 in amino acids: CASAGTPIRVVQPQHF. The DNA for the CDR3 is TGTGCCAGCGCCGGGACACCGATTCGGGTGGTTCAGCCCCAGCATTTT.

In its sample, this clone is medium-sized (0.01 to 0.1%). This chain joins TRBV11-3 and TRBJ2-7; 7 bases agree with TRBD2. V lost 3 bases, J lost 1 base, and 6 bases stayed unmatched. Germline V gene data show CDR1 as SGHNT and CDR2 as YENEEA. This CDR3 spans 15 amino acids. DNA of the CDR3: TGTGCCAGCAGCTTCCTTACTAGCGCTTCCTACGAGCAGTACTTC. This codes for CASSFLTSASYEQYF.

The CDR3 loop reads CAIRQGATINTEAFF. In DNA form, the CDR3 reads TGTGCCATCAGACAGGGGGCGACAATAAACACTGAAGCTTTCTTT. This sequence joins TRBV10-3 and TRBJ1-1, with 9 bases identical to TRBD1. The germline gives CDR1 ENHRY, CDR2 SYGVKD. CDR3 length: 15 amino acids. With 6 bases clipped from V and 2 bases from J, the junction kept 7 bases outside the gene matches.

This clone was picked up a small number of times. V gene TRBV6-1 combines with J gene TRBJ1-5; 9 bases are shared with TRBD1. The V gene's germline CDR1 is MNHNS and CDR2 SASEGT. This CDR3 contains 14 residues. The V segment lost 7 bases and the J segment 5 bases; nucleotides outside the gene matches: 6. CDR3 sequence: CASKRTGDDQPQHF. The CDR3 nucleotides are TGTGCCAGCAAGCGGACAGGGGACGATCAGCCCCAGCATTTT.

This clone has only one observation. The chain joins TRBV7-2 to TRBJ1-4; TRBD1 agrees at 9 bases. The J segment lost 10 bases and the V segment lost 4 bases, leaving 16 bases of the junction unmatched. Germline-derived CDR1 and CDR2 are SGHTA and FQGNSA. The CDR3 runs 17 residues. The DNA for the CDR3 is TGTGCCAGCAGCTCCCGGGACAGGGAAGCTGGAGGTTTAAAACTGTTTTTT. This codes for CASSSRDREAGGLKLFF.

The rearrangement joins TRBV20-1 to TRBJ2-7; a possible D gene is TRBD2 (5 bases). The V and J ends lost 5 bases and 5 bases respectively, with 10 bases between them. Germline CDR1 is DFQATT and CDR2 is SNEGSKA (reference sequence). CDR3 length equals 11 residues. The CDR3: CSAVAGDEQYF. In DNA form, the CDR3 reads TGCAGTGCTGTGGCCGGGGACGAGCAGTACTTC.

This sequence joins TRBV28 and TRBJ1-2; D remains ambiguous. Between the trimmed V and J ends, which lost 6 bases and 2 bases, there was a span of 10 bases. Germline assignment: CDR1 MDHEN and CDR2 SYDVKM. The CDR3 covers 13 residues. The CDR3 spells CASRFPSNYGYTF. The CDR3, as DNA: TGTGCCAGCAGATTTCCGAGCAACTATGGCTACACCTTC.

The V call is TRBV28, the J call TRBJ1-6, with 9 bases fitting TRBD1. The CDR3 runs to 16 residues. V dropped 7 bases and J dropped 2; count of bases not matched to a gene: 6. CDR1 is MDHEN and CDR2 is SYDVKM in the germline V gene. CDR3 residues: CASIDRGIAYNSPLHF. CDR3 nucleotide sequence: TGTGCCAGCATAGACAGGGGGATCGCCTATAATTCACCCCTCCACTTT.

The chain recombines TRBV18 with TRBJ1-2; D possibly corresponds to TRBD1 (6 bases). V dropped 0 bases and J dropped 7 bases, with 15 bases sitting between them. CDR3 length equals 15 residues. Germline CDR1 is KGHSH and CDR2 is LQKENI. Written as DNA, the CDR3 is TGTGCCAGCTCACCACCGGCAGGGGAGGGCGGTGGCTACACCTTC. This translates into CASSPPAGEGGGYTF.

V gene TRBV28 combines with J gene TRBJ1-4; D gene unclear. V was pared by 6 bases and J by 0 bases, with 8 bases between. The CDR3 extends over 14 amino acids. The germline V gene has CDR1 MDHEN and CDR2 SYDVKM. The CDR3 DNA sequence: TGTGCCAGCAGCCGACACACAACTAATGAAAAACTGTTTTTT. This translates into CASSRHTTNEKLFF.

The chain is built from TRBV5-6 and TRBJ2-7; maybe TRBD1 (5 bases). V lost 0 bases and J lost 2, with 9 bases in between. Germline CDR1 SGHDT, CDR2 YYEEEE. The CDR3 covers 14 residues. The DNA of the CDR3 is TGTGCCAGCAGCTTGGCGGGCAGGGCCTACGAGCAGTACTTC. It specifies CASSLAGRAYEQYF.

The chain joins TRBV27 to TRBJ1-2; 12 bases match TRBD1. The CDR3 totals 17 residues. CDR1 is MNHEY and CDR2 is SMNVEV in the germline V gene (reference sequence). J gave up 5 bases and V 5 bases, and 12 bases lay outside the gene matches. CDR3 nucleotide sequence: TGTGCCAGCAGTACTGGGGACAGGGGGCGCTTCGGGTATGGCTACACCTTC. It translates to CASSTGDRGRFGYGYTF.

The chain employs TRBV10-3 and TRBJ2-1, with a tentative D call TRBD2 (5 bases). Trimming shortened V by 4 bases and J by 5 bases, and 9 bases separated the two germline ends. The CDR3 runs to 13 residues. Germline CDR1 reads ENHRY; CDR2 reads SYGVKD. CDR3 coding DNA: TGTGCCATCAGTGGACTACCCCACAATGAGCAGTTCTTC. Protein sequence: CAISGLPHNEQFF.

The rearrangement joins TRBV18 to TRBJ2-2; D might be TRBD1 (6 bases). CDR1 KGHSH and CDR2 LQKENI come from the germline V gene. The CDR3 totals 14 residues. Trimming stripped 5 bases from V and 2 bases from J, with 9 bases between. The CDR3 loop reads CASSADRNTGELFF. CDR3 nucleotide sequence: TGTGCCAGCTCAGCGGACAGAAACACCGGGGAGCTGTTTTTT.

The chain employs TRBV6-5 and TRBJ1-1; 9 positions agree with TRBD1. CDR1 and CDR2 (germline): MNHEY, SVGAGI. The CDR3 is made up of 14 amino acids. Trimming took 4 bases from V and 6 from J; bases not matched to a gene: 6. The DNA for the CDR3 is TGTGCCAGCAGTTTCACAGGGGGCTTAGCTGAAGCTTTCTTT. Amino acid sequence: CASSFTGGLAEAFF.